Listed below are T cell receptor beta chains from one sample, sequenced in a study of human T cells and chemical hapten exposure. TCRdb re-called the RACE reads with MiXCR, one entry per CDR3 protein. The table lists tens of thousands of distinct CDR3 sequences, approximately 9% of them singletons, with approximately 6.9% in the top ten. The sample consisted of whole blood, taken in connection with sensitization to the hapten diphenylcyclopropenone (DPC). The receptors stem from a man under 40 with alopecia areata. Some clones in this sample may be carry-over from other donors' samples. Each CDR3 is given with its conserved first and last residue. The order of the fields is clone size, J gene, D gene, V gene, CDR3 protein, CDR3 DNA. D genes are given only for firm matches. Clone size is shown for a subset of rows, as once, few, many or a class of expanded clone.

clone size: .
J gene: TRBJ2-3
D gene: TRBD1
V gene: TRBV3-1
CDR3 protein: CASSQVGDRVGDTQYF
CDR3 DNA: TGTGCCAGCAGCCAAGTGGGGGACAGGGTAGGAGATACGCAGTATTTT

clone size: many
J gene: TRBJ2-3
D gene: .
V gene: TRBV6-5
CDR3 protein: CASSYSGVSLGSAGTQYF
CDR3 DNA: TGTGCCAGCAGTTACTCGGGCGTCAGCCTGGGATCAGCGGGTACGCAGTATTTT

clone size: .
J gene: TRBJ1-1
D gene: TRBD1
V gene: TRBV2
CDR3 protein: CASSGTGGEAFF
CDR3 DNA: TGTGCCAGCAGCGGGACAGGCGGTGAAGCTTTCTTT

clone size: many
J gene: TRBJ1-4
D gene: .
V gene: TRBV7-9
CDR3 protein: CASTRNEKLFF
CDR3 DNA: TGTGCCAGCACGAGAAATGAAAAACTGTTTTTT

clone size: many
J gene: TRBJ2-5
D gene: .
V gene: TRBV3-1
CDR3 protein: CASSQVQGRLETQYF
CDR3 DNA: TGTGCCAGCAGCCAAGTGCAGGGTCGGCTTGAGACCCAGTACTTC

clone size: few
J gene: TRBJ2-1
D gene: TRBD1
V gene: TRBV5-6
CDR3 protein: CASSYAGTGPYNEQFF
CDR3 DNA: TGTGCCAGCAGCTACGCGGGGACAGGCCCCTACAATGAGCAGTTCTTC

clone size: many
J gene: TRBJ2-7
D gene: .
V gene: TRBV6-5
CDR3 protein: CASSYSSGGATYEQYF
CDR3 DNA: TGTGCCAGCAGTTACTCGAGTGGGGGGGCTACCTACGAGCAGTACTTC

clone size: few
J gene: TRBJ1-5
D gene: .
V gene: TRBV6-6
CDR3 protein: CASSPQGGNQPQHF
CDR3 DNA: TGTGCCAGCAGTCCCCAAGGGGGCAATCAGCCCCAGCATTTT

clone size: many
J gene: TRBJ1-2
D gene: .
V gene: TRBV24-1
CDR3 protein: CATSESGGANYGYTF
CDR3 DNA: TGTGCCACCAGTGAGTCGGGGGGCGCAAACTATGGCTACACCTTC

clone size: many
J gene: TRBJ1-2
D gene: TRBD1
V gene: TRBV11-2
CDR3 protein: CASSLDGTANYGYTF
CDR3 DNA: TGTGCCAGCAGCTTAGATGGGACAGCTAACTATGGCTACACCTTC

clone size: few
J gene: TRBJ2-3
D gene: TRBD2
V gene: TRBV10-2
CDR3 protein: CASSGRRGGRAETDTQYF
CDR3 DNA: TGCGCCAGCTCGGGGCGACGGGGCGGGAGGGCCGAAACAGATACGCAGTATTTT

clone size: many
J gene: TRBJ1-1
D gene: .
V gene: TRBV29-1
CDR3 protein: CSVIVDSGTEAFF
CDR3 DNA: TGCAGCGTGATAGTGGACTCTGGCACTGAAGCTTTCTTT

clone size: .
J gene: TRBJ2-1
D gene: .
V gene: TRBV5-1
CDR3 protein: CASSLESSASYNEQFF
CDR3 DNA: TGCGCCAGCAGCTTGGAGTCTAGCGCTTCCTACAATGAGCAGTTCTTC

clone size: many
J gene: TRBJ1-1
D gene: .
V gene: TRBV19
CDR3 protein: CASSQYQGTTEAFF
CDR3 DNA: TGTGCCAGTAGCCAATATCAGGGTACCACTGAAGCTTTCTTT

clone size: many
J gene: TRBJ2-3
D gene: TRBD2
V gene: TRBV18
CDR3 protein: CASSPGPTGGPKYF
CDR3 DNA: TGTGCCAGCTCACCGGGGCCGACGGGGGGTCCGAAGTATTTT

clone size: .
J gene: TRBJ1-2
D gene: TRBD1
V gene: TRBV3-1
CDR3 protein: CASSRSGTGRAKNGYTF
CDR3 DNA: TGTGCCAGCAGCCGTTCCGGGACAGGGAGAGCCAAAAATGGCTACACCTTC

clone size: few
J gene: TRBJ2-7
D gene: TRBD2
V gene: TRBV7-2
CDR3 protein: CASSLEAGGLPKF
CDR3 DNA: TGTGCCAGCAGCTTAGAAGCGGGGGGGCTCCCGAAATTC

clone size: medium-sized
J gene: TRBJ2-1
D gene: TRBD2
V gene: TRBV29-1
CDR3 protein: CSVEGTSGTYEQFF
CDR3 DNA: TGCAGCGTGGAAGGGACTAGCGGGACCTATGAGCAGTTCTTC

clone size: medium-sized
J gene: TRBJ2-2
D gene: .
V gene: TRBV6-2/TRBV6-3
CDR3 protein: CASSSDAGTGELFF
CDR3 DNA: TGTGCCAGCAGTTCCGATGCAGGGACCGGGGAGCTGTTTTTT

clone size: few
J gene: TRBJ2-1
D gene: .
V gene: TRBV11-3
CDR3 protein: CASSSPAGRSYNEQFF
CDR3 DNA: TGTGCCAGCAGCTCCCCAGCGGGCCGCTCCTACAATGAGCAGTTCTTC

clone size: many
J gene: TRBJ1-5
D gene: TRBD1
V gene: TRBV18
CDR3 protein: CASSASGTGLQPQHF
CDR3 DNA: TGTGCCAGCTCAGCCTCCGGGACAGGGTTACAGCCCCAGCATTTT

clone size: few
J gene: TRBJ1-4
D gene: .
V gene: TRBV7-2
CDR3 protein: CASSSSGEKLFF
CDR3 DNA: TGTGCCAGCAGCTCTAGCGGTGAAAAACTGTTTTTT

clone size: .
J gene: TRBJ2-5
D gene: .
V gene: TRBV7-9
CDR3 protein: CASSSLSGDQETQYF
CDR3 DNA: TGTGCCAGCAGCTCCCTCTCGGGGGACCAAGAGACCCAGTACTTC

clone size: .
J gene: TRBJ1-1
D gene: .
V gene: TRBV6-5
CDR3 protein: CASSYSGQMNTEAFF
CDR3 DNA: TGTGCCAGCAGTTACTCGGGCCAGATGAACACTGAAGCTTTCTTT

clone size: .
J gene: TRBJ2-3
D gene: .
V gene: TRBV5-4
CDR3 protein: CASSLGKAPSTDTQYF
CDR3 DNA: TGTGCCAGCAGCTTGGGGAAAGCGCCTAGCACAGATACGCAGTATTTT

clone size: .
J gene: TRBJ2-3
D gene: TRBD2
V gene: TRBV20-1
CDR3 protein: CSAREGGSEGTNTQYF
CDR3 DNA: TGCAGTGCTAGAGAAGGCGGGAGCGAAGGCACAAATACGCAGTATTTT

clone size: medium-sized
J gene: TRBJ1-3
D gene: .
V gene: TRBV20-1
CDR3 protein: CSAPVGGRGANTIYF
CDR3 DNA: TGCAGTGCTCCCGTGGGGGGTCGGGGAGCAAACACCATATATTTT

clone size: many
J gene: TRBJ1-2
D gene: TRBD1
V gene: TRBV5-6
CDR3 protein: CASSIGTVNYGYTF
CDR3 DNA: TGTGCCAGCAGCATAGGGACAGTTAACTATGGCTACACCTTC

clone size: many
J gene: TRBJ2-5
D gene: .
V gene: TRBV4-2
CDR3 protein: CASSQEGETQYF
CDR3 DNA: TGTGCCAGCAGCCAAGAAGGGGAGACCCAGTACTTC

clone size: medium-sized
J gene: TRBJ2-3
D gene: .
V gene: TRBV10-2
CDR3 protein: CASSRGRSTDTQYF
CDR3 DNA: TGCGCCAGCAGTCGGGGGAGGAGCACAGATACGCAGTATTTT

clone size: .
J gene: TRBJ2-7
D gene: .
V gene: TRBV6-6
CDR3 protein: CASSSGRSDNEQYF
CDR3 DNA: TGTGCCAGCAGTTCAGGGAGAAGTGACAACGAGCAGTACTTC

clone size: few
J gene: TRBJ2-1
D gene: .
V gene: TRBV10-1
CDR3 protein: CASSDPDGYNEQFF
CDR3 DNA: TGCGCCAGCAGTGATCCGGACGGATACAATGAGCAGTTCTTC

clone size: few
J gene: TRBJ2-3
D gene: TRBD2
V gene: TRBV7-2
CDR3 protein: CASIKSRSSGRGDTQYF
CDR3 DNA: TGTGCCAGCATCAAATCCCGTTCTAGCGGGAGAGGAGATACGCAGTATTTT

clone size: few
J gene: TRBJ2-5
D gene: .
V gene: TRBV7-2
CDR3 protein: CASSLAGGETQYF
CDR3 DNA: TGTGCCAGCAGCTTAGCTGGAGGCGAGACCCAGTACTTC

clone size: .
J gene: TRBJ2-5
D gene: TRBD2
V gene: TRBV7-9
CDR3 protein: CASSLSSGALQETQYF
CDR3 DNA: TGTGCCAGCAGCTTATCTAGCGGGGCCCTTCAAGAGACCCAGTACTTC

clone size: many
J gene: TRBJ2-7
D gene: .
V gene: TRBV4-3
CDR3 protein: CASSQETRYEQYF
CDR3 DNA: TGCGCCAGCAGCCAAGAAACCCGGTACGAGCAGTACTTC

clone size: .
J gene: TRBJ2-1
D gene: .
V gene: TRBV5-1
CDR3 protein: CASSGGPDPFSYNEQFF
CDR3 DNA: TGCGCCAGCAGCGGTGGACCTGACCCTTTCTCCTACAATGAGCAGTTCTTC

clone size: .
J gene: TRBJ1-5
D gene: .
V gene: TRBV25-1
CDR3 protein: CASSESYKGTQHF
CDR3 DNA: TGTGCCAGCAGTGAATCGTATAAGGGGACCCAGCATTTT

clone size: few
J gene: TRBJ2-4
D gene: .
V gene: TRBV27
CDR3 protein: CASSFSPENIQYF
CDR3 DNA: TGTGCCAGCAGTTTTAGCCCAGAAAACATTCAGTACTTC

clone size: few
J gene: TRBJ1-5
D gene: .
V gene: TRBV14
CDR3 protein: CASSLTNQPQHF
CDR3 DNA: TGTGCCAGCAGCCTGACAAATCAGCCCCAGCATTTT

clone size: few
J gene: TRBJ2-1
D gene: TRBD2
V gene: TRBV6-5
CDR3 protein: CASSYLGSGTYNEQFF
CDR3 DNA: TGTGCCAGCAGTTACCTCGGAAGCGGGACCTACAATGAGCAGTTCTTC

clone size: many
J gene: TRBJ1-1
D gene: .
V gene: TRBV7-9
CDR3 protein: CASSLAEGAEAFF
CDR3 DNA: TGTGCCAGCAGCTTAGCGGAGGGGGCTGAAGCTTTCTTT

clone size: .
J gene: TRBJ1-1
D gene: .
V gene: TRBV7-2
CDR3 protein: CASSLGTRKAFF
CDR3 DNA: TGTGCCAGCAGCTTGGGCACTCGCAAAGCTTTCTTT

clone size: .
J gene: TRBJ1-1
D gene: TRBD1
V gene: TRBV27
CDR3 protein: CASSPQGATEAFF
CDR3 DNA: TGTGCCAGCAGTCCCCAGGGGGCAACTGAAGCTTTCTTT

clone size: few
J gene: TRBJ1-2
D gene: .
V gene: TRBV3-1
CDR3 protein: CASSQISGQPPNYGYTF
CDR3 DNA: TGTGCCAGCAGCCAAATCAGTGGACAGCCCCCTAACTATGGCTACACCTTC

clone size: .
J gene: TRBJ2-1
D gene: .
V gene: TRBV5-1
CDR3 protein: CASSLARNEQFF
CDR3 DNA: TGCGCCAGCAGCTTGGCCCGCAATGAGCAGTTCTTC

clone size: many
J gene: TRBJ1-4
D gene: .
V gene: TRBV18
CDR3 protein: CASSPSNVTGSTNEKLFF
CDR3 DNA: TGTGCCAGCTCACCCTCCAACGTTACAGGGTCAACTAATGAAAAACTGTTTTTT

clone size: .
J gene: TRBJ1-4
D gene: TRBD1
V gene: TRBV2
CDR3 protein: CASSEAIQGAATNEKLFF
CDR3 DNA: TGTGCCAGCAGTGAAGCGATTCAGGGGGCGGCAACTAATGAAAAACTGTTTTTT

clone size: many
J gene: TRBJ2-6
D gene: .
V gene: TRBV20-1
CDR3 protein: CSALVYSGANVLTF
CDR3 DNA: TGCAGTGCCCTAGTGTACTCTGGGGCCAACGTCCTGACTTTC

clone size: few
J gene: TRBJ1-5
D gene: .
V gene: TRBV12-2
CDR3 protein: CASRFLEAIPHQTQHF
CDR3 DNA: TGTGCAAGTCGCTTTCTAGAAGCGATCCCCCATCAGACCCAGCATTTT

clone size: .
J gene: TRBJ1-1
D gene: TRBD1
V gene: TRBV29-1
CDR3 protein: CSVLRDRGGTEAFF
CDR3 DNA: TGCAGCGTCCTCAGGGACAGGGGCGGAACTGAAGCTTTCTTT

clone size: many
J gene: TRBJ2-7
D gene: .
V gene: TRBV28
CDR3 protein: CASSLRVNEQYF
CDR3 DNA: TGTGCCAGCAGTTTAAGGGTGAACGAGCAGTACTTC

clone size: many
J gene: TRBJ2-7
D gene: .
V gene: TRBV11-2
CDR3 protein: CASSLDWTIYEQYF
CDR3 DNA: TGTGCCAGCAGCTTAGATTGGACCATTTACGAGCAGTACTTC

clone size: many
J gene: TRBJ2-1
D gene: TRBD1
V gene: TRBV12-3/TRBV12-4
CDR3 protein: CASSGTVSYNEQFF
CDR3 DNA: TGTGCCAGCAGCGGGACAGTTTCCTACAATGAGCAGTTCTTC